Sequencing of this T cell receptor beta chain was carried out in a study of CD8 T cells in ankylosing spondylitis. TCRdb passed the 5' RACE reads through MiXCR, listing each CDR3 protein once. The sample lists some 240,000 distinct CDR3 sequences, 15% to 20% seen once, with less than 35% in the top ten. The length of the CDR3 is 14 residues. Germline CDR1 MNHNS, CDR2 SASEGT. V lost 6 bases to trimming and J lost 5 bases, with 16 bases between them. This clonotype has more than one count but fewer than ten. The chain combines TRBV6-1 with TRBJ2-5, with D possibly called TRBD1 or TRBD2 (5 bases each). The TCR comes from a male donor with ankylosing spondylitis or in good health (not recorded which). The sample comprised blood, either unsorted or a sorted T cell fraction (not recorded which). The CDR3 region has the DNA TGTGCCAGCAGCCAGGGTCGGGGAAGGGAGACCCAGTACTTC. Translating gives CASSQGRGRETQYF.